The entry below gives a single TCR beta chain sequence along with its context. Antigen: not known. Sample treatment: roughly 10-day PBMC culture with coronavirus spike peptide pools or control peptides (ViraFEST assay). This entry is derived from a study of vaccination and CD4 T cells after COVID-19. The Oncomine TCR Beta short-read assay generated sequence data from the DNA of cultured CD4+ T cells. After culture, CD4+ T cells served as the source for genomic DNA extraction. TCRdb re-called the PCR reads with MiXCR, one entry per CDR3 protein. The sample carries about 7,100 distinct CDR3 sequences, approximately 66% recorded once. The CDR3 loop spans 15 amino acids. Germline-derived CDR1 and CDR2 are LNHNV and YYDKDF (reference sequence). With 0 bases removed from V and 0 bases from J, the gap between germline ends came to 8 bases.

Sequencing input: CD4+ T cells from blood, cultured in vitro. The TCR originated in a human donor who had recovered from COVID-19. The rearrangement uses TRBV15 and TRBJ2-5; D may be TRBD2 (5 bases). As DNA, the CDR3 is TGTGCCACCAGCAGAGATTTGGGAGACCAAGAGACCCAGTACTTC. Amino acid sequence: CATSRDLGDQETQYF.